This T cell receptor beta chain was observed in a study of early T cells in non-severe SARS-CoV-2 infection. Study-wide background: From unsorted whole blood, bulk RNA was sequenced, and the chains remained unpaired.

Researchers attached unique molecular identifiers to individual cDNA molecules. TCRdb passed the 5' RACE reads through MiXCR, listing each CDR3 protein once. The sample shows some 77,000 distinct CDR3 sequences, around 9.9% of them seen only once. V dropped 0 bases and J dropped 3 bases, with 11 bases sitting between them. CDR3 length equals 15 residues. CDR1 is DFQATT and CDR2 is SNEGSKA in the germline V gene (reference sequence). This clonotype has a count of ten or more. This TCR was sampled from an adult who was a healthcare worker with PCR-confirmed SARS-CoV-2 infection or an uninfected control (not recorded which). Source material: whole blood. V usage is TRBV20-1 and J usage is TRBJ2-2; D uncertain. CDR3 region: CSAREGSGDTGELFF. Here the CDR3 DNA reads TGCAGTGCTAGAGAGGGGTCAGGCGACACCGGGGAGCTGTTTTTT.